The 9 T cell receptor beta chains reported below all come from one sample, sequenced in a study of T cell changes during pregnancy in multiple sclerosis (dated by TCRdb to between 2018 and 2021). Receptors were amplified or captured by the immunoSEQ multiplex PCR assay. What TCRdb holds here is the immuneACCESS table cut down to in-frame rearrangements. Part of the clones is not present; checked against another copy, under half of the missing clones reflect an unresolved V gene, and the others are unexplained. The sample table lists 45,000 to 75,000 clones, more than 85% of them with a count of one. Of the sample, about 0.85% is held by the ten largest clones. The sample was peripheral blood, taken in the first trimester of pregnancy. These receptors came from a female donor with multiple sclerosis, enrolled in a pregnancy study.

CDR3 in DNA: TGCGCCAGCAGCCAAGGCAGTCGAGCGGGCTCCTACGAGCAGTACTTC. The encoded protein is CASSQGSRAGSYEQYF. This chain links TRBV4-3 with TRBJ2-7, with D tentatively TRBD2 (6 bases). Germline values: CDR1 LGHNA, CDR2 YSLEER. The CDR3 extends over 16 amino acids. The V and J ends lost 1 base and 0 bases respectively, with 13 bases between them.

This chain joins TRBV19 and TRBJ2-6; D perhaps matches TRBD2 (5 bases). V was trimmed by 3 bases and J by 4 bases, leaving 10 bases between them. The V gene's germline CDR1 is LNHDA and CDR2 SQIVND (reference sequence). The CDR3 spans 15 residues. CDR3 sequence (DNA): TGTGCCAGTAGTATGGGAGCCTCGGGGGCCAACGTCCTGACTTTC. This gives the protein CASSMGASGANVLTF.

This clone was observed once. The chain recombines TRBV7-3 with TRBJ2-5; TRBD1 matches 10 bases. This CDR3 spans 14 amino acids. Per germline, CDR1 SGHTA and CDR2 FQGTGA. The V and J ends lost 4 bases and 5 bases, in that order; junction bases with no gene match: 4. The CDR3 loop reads CASSSTGGSETQYF. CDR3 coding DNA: TGTGCCAGCAGCTCGACAGGGGGCTCCGAGACCCAGTACTTC.

DNA for the CDR3: TGTGCCAGCAGTTTGGAAGGGGTTGGCTACACCTTC. Residues: CASSLEGVGYTF. V gene TRBV6-6 combines with J gene TRBJ1-2, with D tentatively TRBD1 (5 bases). This CDR3 contains 12 residues. V lost 4 bases and J lost 7, with 10 bases in between. CDR1 MNHNY and CDR2 SVGAGI come from the germline V gene (reference sequence).

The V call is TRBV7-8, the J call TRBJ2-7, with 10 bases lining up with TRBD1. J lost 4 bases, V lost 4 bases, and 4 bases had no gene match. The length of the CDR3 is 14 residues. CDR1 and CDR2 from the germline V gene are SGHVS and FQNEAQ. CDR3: CASSSDRGQYEQYF. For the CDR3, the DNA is TGTGCCAGCAGCTCAGACAGGGGGCAATACGAGCAGTACTTC.

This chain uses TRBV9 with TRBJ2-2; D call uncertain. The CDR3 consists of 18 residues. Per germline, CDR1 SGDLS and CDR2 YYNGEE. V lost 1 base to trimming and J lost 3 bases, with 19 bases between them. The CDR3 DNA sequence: TGTGCCAGCAGCGTAAATCTGCCCTCAGGCCGTTACACCGGGGAGCTGTTTTTT. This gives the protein CASSVNLPSGRYTGELFF.

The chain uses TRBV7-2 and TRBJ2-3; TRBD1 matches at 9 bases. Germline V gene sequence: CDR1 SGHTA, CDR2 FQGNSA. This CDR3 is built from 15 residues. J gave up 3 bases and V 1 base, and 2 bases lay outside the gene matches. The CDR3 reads CASSLGTGVTDTQYF. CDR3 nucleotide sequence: TGTGCCAGCAGCTTAGGGACAGGGGTAACAGATACGCAGTATTTT.

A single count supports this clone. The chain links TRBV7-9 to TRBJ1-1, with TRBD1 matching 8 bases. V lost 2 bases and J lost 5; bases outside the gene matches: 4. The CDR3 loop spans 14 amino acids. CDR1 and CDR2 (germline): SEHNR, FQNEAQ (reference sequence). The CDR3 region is CASSLRTGRTEAFF. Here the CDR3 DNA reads TGTGCCAGCAGCTTACGGACAGGGAGAACTGAAGCTTTCTTT.

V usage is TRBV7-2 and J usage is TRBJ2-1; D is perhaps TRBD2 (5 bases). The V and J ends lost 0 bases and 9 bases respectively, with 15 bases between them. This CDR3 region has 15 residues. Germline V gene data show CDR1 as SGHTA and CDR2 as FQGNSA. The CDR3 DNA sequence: TGTGCCAGCAGCTTAGCTTTACCGCGGGTCAGTGAGCAGTTCTTC. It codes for CASSLALPRVSEQFF.